This is a list of T cell receptor beta chains from one sample in a study of CD8 T cells in Susac syndrome. Each CDR3 protein gets one entry after TCRdb re-called the immunoSEQ multiplex PCR reads with MiXCR. The repertoire holds under 85,000 distinct CDR3 sequences, approximately 95% seen once, with roughly 0.88% in the top ten. The specimen was CD8+ T cells from PBMCs. These receptors were obtained from a human donor with Susac syndrome. The CDR3 runs from the conserved cysteine through the conserved F or W. The D gene is left open where the match is weak. Clone size, where shown, is once, few, many, or a class for clones that have expanded.

j_gene: TRBJ2-2
v_gene: TRBV7-8
d_gene: TRBD1
abundance: .
CDR3nt: TGTGCCAGCAGCTTACAGGGGGCCCCCGGGGAGCTGTTTTTT
CDR3aa: CASSLQGAPGELFF

j_gene: TRBJ2-5
v_gene: TRBV7-9
d_gene: .
abundance: .
CDR3nt: TGTGCCAGCAGCTTATACAGGGAGGGGCGAGAGACCCAGTACTTC
CDR3aa: CASSLYREGRETQYF

j_gene: TRBJ1-6
v_gene: TRBV19
d_gene: .
abundance: .
CDR3nt: TGTGCCAGTAGTATGGGAACGGACTCATATAATTCACCCCTCCACTTT
CDR3aa: CASSMGTDSYNSPLHF

j_gene: TRBJ2-7
v_gene: TRBV6-5
d_gene: .
abundance: .
CDR3nt: TGTGCCAGCAGTTCCTTTAGGGCCTACGAGCAGTACTTC
CDR3aa: CASSSFRAYEQYF

j_gene: TRBJ2-7
v_gene: TRBV5-1
d_gene: TRBD1
abundance: .
CDR3nt: TGCGCCAGCAGCGGGACAGCTCTCTCCAGCTCCTACGAGCAGTACTTC
CDR3aa: CASSGTALSSSYEQYF

j_gene: TRBJ1-1
v_gene: TRBV10-3
d_gene: .
abundance: .
CDR3nt: TGTGCCATCAGTGAAGGAGTAGTACAGTTGAACACTGAAGCTTTCTTT
CDR3aa: CAISEGVVQLNTEAFF

j_gene: TRBJ2-5
v_gene: TRBV24-1
d_gene: TRBD1
abundance: .
CDR3nt: TGTGCCACCAGTGGCATCGACAGGGGGGTGGAGACCCAGTACTTC
CDR3aa: CATSGIDRGVETQYF

j_gene: TRBJ1-1
v_gene: TRBV28
d_gene: TRBD1
abundance: .
CDR3nt: TGTGCCAGCAGTCCCTTCACAGGGGTCGTTAACACTGAAGCTTTCTTT
CDR3aa: CASSPFTGVVNTEAFF

j_gene: TRBJ1-4
v_gene: TRBV29-1
d_gene: TRBD1
abundance: .
CDR3nt: TGCAGCGTCGCCGGGACAGGGGGCGGAAAACTGTTTTTT
CDR3aa: CSVAGTGGGKLFF

j_gene: TRBJ2-1
v_gene: TRBV7-9
d_gene: .
abundance: .
CDR3nt: TGTGCCAGCAGCTTAGTAGTAGGGCCTAACAATGAGCAGTTCTTC
CDR3aa: CASSLVVGPNNEQFF

j_gene: TRBJ1-3
v_gene: TRBV5-6
d_gene: TRBD1
abundance: .
CDR3nt: TGTGCCAGCAGCTTGAGTGGGACAGAGCACGGAAACACCATATATTTT
CDR3aa: CASSLSGTEHGNTIYF

j_gene: TRBJ2-5
v_gene: TRBV5-4
d_gene: .
abundance: .
CDR3nt: TGTGCCAGCAGCCGCACAGGGTCCCAGCAAGAGACCCAGTACTTC
CDR3aa: CASSRTGSQQETQYF

j_gene: TRBJ2-1
v_gene: TRBV30
d_gene: TRBD2
abundance: once
CDR3nt: TGTGCCTGGAGAAGCGGGAGCTACAATGAGCAGTTCTTC
CDR3aa: CAWRSGSYNEQFF

j_gene: TRBJ2-1
v_gene: TRBV12-3/TRBV12-4
d_gene: TRBD2
abundance: once
CDR3nt: TGTGCCAGCACCTATCGAGCCCGGGCCACCGGACTAGCGGGAATGCCCATTGACAATGAGCAGTTCTTC
CDR3aa: CASTYRARATGLAGMPIDNEQFF

j_gene: TRBJ2-5
v_gene: TRBV4-2
d_gene: .
abundance: .
CDR3nt: TGTGCCAGCAGCCAATCGGTCTACTGGCAAGAGACCCAGTACTTC
CDR3aa: CASSQSVYWQETQYF

j_gene: TRBJ1-2
v_gene: TRBV25-1
d_gene: .
abundance: .
CDR3nt: TGTGCCAGCAGCCTGGGCGGGACCTTCTATGGCTACACCTTC
CDR3aa: CASSLGGTFYGYTF

j_gene: TRBJ2-5
v_gene: TRBV13
d_gene: .
abundance: once
CDR3nt: TGTGCCAGCAGCTTAGGAGGGAACCAAGAGACCCAGTACTTC
CDR3aa: CASSLGGNQETQYF

j_gene: TRBJ2-7
v_gene: TRBV4-3
d_gene: TRBD2
abundance: .
CDR3nt: TGCGCCAGCAGCCAACTAGCGGGAGGCGCCTACGAGCAGTACTTC
CDR3aa: CASSQLAGGAYEQYF

j_gene: TRBJ1-1
v_gene: TRBV5-1
d_gene: .
abundance: .
CDR3nt: TGCGCCAGCGGCCCTTCGGGGGGGAGCACTGAAGCTTTCTTT
CDR3aa: CASGPSGGSTEAFF

j_gene: TRBJ2-1
v_gene: TRBV14
d_gene: TRBD2
abundance: .
CDR3nt: TGTGCCAGCAGCTCATCCGGGACTAGCGGGAGCTACAATGAGCAGTTCTTC
CDR3aa: CASSSSGTSGSYNEQFF

j_gene: TRBJ2-7
v_gene: TRBV2
d_gene: .
abundance: .
CDR3nt: TGTGCCAGCAGAGCCGGACTAATCGAGCAGTACTTC
CDR3aa: CASRAGLIEQYF

j_gene: TRBJ1-5
v_gene: TRBV19
d_gene: .
abundance: .
CDR3nt: TGTGCCAGTAGTATACCTTGGGTTGAGGACAATCAGCCCCAGCATTTT
CDR3aa: CASSIPWVEDNQPQHF

j_gene: TRBJ2-7
v_gene: TRBV7-2
d_gene: TRBD1
abundance: .
CDR3nt: TGTGCCAGCAGCTGGGGGACAGGGACCTACGAGCAGTACTTC
CDR3aa: CASSWGTGTYEQYF

j_gene: TRBJ1-6
v_gene: TRBV19
d_gene: .
abundance: .
CDR3nt: TGTGCCAGTTCTGGGACCGAACATAATTCACCCCTCCACTTT
CDR3aa: CASSGTEHNSPLHF